This T cell receptor (beta chain) was observed in a study of CD8+ T cells in alopecia areata. Study conclusions and caveats: Lesional tissue from the scalp (especially in alopecia totalis/universalis) showed higher clonality than normal scalp.

Germline loops: CDR1 GTSNPN, CDR2 SVGIG (reference sequence). This CDR3 comprises 12 residues. With 3 bases removed from V and 0 bases from J, the gap between germline ends came to 5 bases. Following RNA extraction, reverse transcription yielded cDNA that acted as the sequencing template. Libraries were prepared by immunoSEQ multiplex PCR; TCRdb keeps only in-frame clonotypes and omits some of them. The sample includes a few hundred thousand clones, under 70% of them seen just once. A word on this clone: Its specificity is not known. This same CDR3 is encoded by further DNA sequences in the sample.

Sequences were derived from CD4+ T cells sorted from blood, sampled at week 0. The source is a human donor with alopecia areata. V and J are TRBV30 and TRBJ1-1; D not resolved. CDR3 loop: CAWRRLNTEAFF. CDR3 DNA sequence: TGTGCCTGGAGGAGATTGAACACTGAAGCTTTCTTT.